This T cell receptor (beta chain) was captured in a study of blood T cell repertoires in COVID-19. Whole-study context: There were acute and convalescent COVID-19 samples, and they came from the United States, Italy and Spain.

The CDR3 runs to 15 residues. The germline CDR1 and CDR2 sequences are SNHLY and FYNNEI. V shed 5 bases and J 5 bases; nucleotides not matched to a gene: 5. Assay used: immunoSEQ multiplex PCR; TCRdb lists only in-frame clones, some missing. Seen here are around 170,000 clones, around 86% observed once, and the top ten hold more than 7.5%. Membership in each cohort depended on participant-reported clinical history. The sample comprised PBMCs or T cells enriched from blood (not recorded which). The rearrangement links TRBV2 to TRBJ1-5; 11 bases map to TRBD1. The clonotype was recovered from a woman aged 25-40 years who had recovered from COVID-19. In DNA form, the CDR3 reads TGTGCCAGCAGTCCGGACAGGGGGCTCGATCAGCCCCAGCATTTT. Encoded protein: CASSPDRGLDQPQHF.